This T cell receptor (beta chain) derives from a study of cytomegalovirus exposure and HLA in healthy donors. Findings and limits, study-wide: Donors belonging to an Asian-associated ancestry cluster reportedly showed fewer N-insertions in productive TCRs than the approximately 670-donor mean, according to what a later analysis found.

PCR used 60 Vbeta primers and 13 Jbeta primers. Sequencing used immunoSEQ multiplex PCR; TCRdb keeps in-frame clones, though not all of them. The sample carries 220,000 or so clones, 75% recorded once. The CDR3 contains 13 residues. V was clipped by 7 bases and J by 6 bases, with 12 bases between them. CDR1 LNHDA and CDR2 SQIVND come from the germline V gene (reference sequence). About this clone itself: Its antigen is not known.

Sequencing was performed on PBMCs. The chain combines TRBV19 with TRBJ1-4, with no clear D. The TCR originated in a woman aged 30 to 39 in good health and CMV-seronegative. The CDR3 DNA reads as TGTGCCAGTAACGCGCTAAACTATGAAAAACTGTTTTTT. It encodes CASNALNYEKLFF.